Described below is a single TCR beta chain sequence and its context. The antigen is undetermined. The entry originates in a study of monozygotic twins with inflammatory bowel disease. Per germline, CDR1 MGHRA and CDR2 YSYEKL. CDR3 size: 15 residues. Whole-study findings and limits: The authors could not tell different T cell subtypes apart. Repertoire similarity did not differ between concordant and discordant twins, possibly owing to limited power. The inverse Simpson measure of TCRbeta diversity was lower in IBD patients than in healthy co-twins.

Each TCR library consumed around 3,600 ng of total RNA. Reprocessing the 5' RACE reads, TCRdb reports a single entry for every CDR3 protein and omits DNA. The sample has over 150,000 distinct CDR3 sequences, and its top ten clones hold roughly 2.3%. What was sequenced was blood. The rearrangement uses TRBV4-1 and TRBJ1-6. This sequence was found in a human donor with ulcerative colitis or Crohn's disease, or a healthy co-twin of an affected twin (not recorded which). Here the CDR3 reads CASSQEGLDNSPLHF.